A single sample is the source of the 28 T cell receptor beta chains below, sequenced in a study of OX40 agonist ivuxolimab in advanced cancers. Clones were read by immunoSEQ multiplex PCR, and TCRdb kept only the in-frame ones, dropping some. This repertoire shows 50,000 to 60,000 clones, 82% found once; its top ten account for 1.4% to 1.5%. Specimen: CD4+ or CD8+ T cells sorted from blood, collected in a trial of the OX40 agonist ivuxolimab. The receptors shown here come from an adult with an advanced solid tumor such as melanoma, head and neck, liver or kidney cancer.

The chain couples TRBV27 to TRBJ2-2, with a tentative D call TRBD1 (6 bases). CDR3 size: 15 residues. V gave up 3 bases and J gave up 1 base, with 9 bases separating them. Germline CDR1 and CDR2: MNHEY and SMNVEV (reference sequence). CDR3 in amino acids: CASSLNRENTGELFF. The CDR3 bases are TGTGCCAGCAGTTTGAACAGGGAGAACACCGGGGAGCTGTTTTTT.

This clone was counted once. The CDR3 DNA sequence: TGTGCCAGCAGCTTAAGGCACGAGCAGTACTTC. It encodes CASSLRHEQYF. This chain links TRBV7-2 with TRBJ2-7; D gene uncertain. The CDR3 sequence is 11 residues long. V lost 2 bases, J lost 5 bases, and 4 bases lay in between. Germline V gene data show CDR1 as SGHTA and CDR2 as FQGNSA. The complete variable domain, with remaining parts taken from reference TRBV7-2 and TRBJ2-7, reads GAGVSQSPSNKVTEKGKDVELRCDPISGHTALYWYRQSLGQGLEFLIYFQGNSAPDKSGLPSDRFSAERTGGSVSTLTIQRTQQEDSAVYLCASSLRHEQYFGPGTRLTVT.

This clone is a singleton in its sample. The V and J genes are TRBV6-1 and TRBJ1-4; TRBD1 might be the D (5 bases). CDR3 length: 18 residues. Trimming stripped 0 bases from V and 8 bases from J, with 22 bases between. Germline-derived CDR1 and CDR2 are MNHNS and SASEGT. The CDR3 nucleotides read TGTGCCAGCAGTGAAGCCTTCCGAGTGGACACTCCTCGGGAAAAACTGTTTTTT. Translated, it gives CASSEAFRVDTPREKLFF.

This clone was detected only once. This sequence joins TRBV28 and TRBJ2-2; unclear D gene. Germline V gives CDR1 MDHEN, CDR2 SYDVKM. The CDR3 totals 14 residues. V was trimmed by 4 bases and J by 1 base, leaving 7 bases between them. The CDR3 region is CASSSDGNTGELFF. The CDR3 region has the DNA TGTGCCAGCAGTTCAGACGGGAACACCGGGGAGCTGTTTTTT.

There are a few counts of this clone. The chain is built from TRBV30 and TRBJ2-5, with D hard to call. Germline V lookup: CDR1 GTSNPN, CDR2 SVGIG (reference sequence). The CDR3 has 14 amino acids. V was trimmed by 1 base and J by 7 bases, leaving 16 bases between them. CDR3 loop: CAWSAPRVPWTQYF. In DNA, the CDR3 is TGTGCCTGGAGTGCCCCCCGGGTCCCATGGACCCAGTACTTC.

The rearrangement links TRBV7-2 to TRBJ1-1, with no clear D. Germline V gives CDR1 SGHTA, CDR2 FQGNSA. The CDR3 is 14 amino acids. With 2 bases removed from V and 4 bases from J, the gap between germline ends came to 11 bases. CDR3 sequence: CASSLSDGLTEAFF. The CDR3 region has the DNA TGTGCCAGCAGCTTAAGTGACGGACTCACTGAAGCTTTCTTT.

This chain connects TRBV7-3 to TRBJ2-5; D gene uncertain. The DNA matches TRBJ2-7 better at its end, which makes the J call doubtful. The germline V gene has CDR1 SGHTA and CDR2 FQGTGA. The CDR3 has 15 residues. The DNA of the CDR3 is TGTGCCAGCAGCCAACGGCACGGCTTTGCCTACGAGCAGTACTTC. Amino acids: CASSQRHGFAYEQYF.

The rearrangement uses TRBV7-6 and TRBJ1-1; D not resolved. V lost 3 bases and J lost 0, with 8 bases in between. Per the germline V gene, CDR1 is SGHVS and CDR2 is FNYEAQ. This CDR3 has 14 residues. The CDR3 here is CASSLYGMNTEAFF. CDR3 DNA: TGTGCCAGCAGCTTGTATGGGATGAACACTGAAGCTTTCTTT.

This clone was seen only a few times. The DNA of the CDR3 is TGCGCCAGCAGAAAAGGGAGGGGAAGGGAGGGAATCTCTGAAGCTTTCTTT. The encoded protein is CASRKGRGREGISEAFF. V is TRBV4-1 and J is TRBJ1-1, with D perhaps TRBD1 (5 bases). V was trimmed by 6 bases and J by 6 bases, leaving 26 bases between them. Germline loops: CDR1 MGHRA, CDR2 YSYEKL. This CDR3 is 17 amino acids long.

CDR3: CASSRGRGLTDTQYF. The CDR3 coding sequence is TGCGCCAGCAGCCGAGGCAGGGGCCTCACAGATACGCAGTATTTT. The chain uses TRBV4-1 and TRBJ2-3; a possible D gene is TRBD1 (6 bases). V lost 4 bases, J lost 2 bases, and 13 bases lay in between. Looked up from germline, CDR1 is MGHRA and CDR2 is YSYEKL. This CDR3 is 15 amino acids long.

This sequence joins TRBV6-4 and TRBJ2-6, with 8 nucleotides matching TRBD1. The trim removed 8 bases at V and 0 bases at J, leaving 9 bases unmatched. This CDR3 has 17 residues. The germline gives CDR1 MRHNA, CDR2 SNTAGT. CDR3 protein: CASHGQGGISGANVLTF. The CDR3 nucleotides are TGTGCCAGCCACGGACAGGGCGGTATCTCTGGGGCCAACGTCCTGACTTTC.

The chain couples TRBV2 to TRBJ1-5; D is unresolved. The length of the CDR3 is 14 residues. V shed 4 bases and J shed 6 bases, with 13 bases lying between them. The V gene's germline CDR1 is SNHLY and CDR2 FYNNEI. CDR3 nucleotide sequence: TGTGCCAGCAGTGTAAGTAAGGTCATTCAGCCCCAGCATTTT. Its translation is CASSVSKVIQPQHF.

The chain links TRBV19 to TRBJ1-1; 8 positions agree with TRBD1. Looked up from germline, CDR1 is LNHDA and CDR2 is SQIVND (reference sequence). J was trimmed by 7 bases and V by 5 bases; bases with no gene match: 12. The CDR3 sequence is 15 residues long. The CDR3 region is CASSSAGTGRGEAFF. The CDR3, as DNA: TGTGCCAGTAGTTCAGCCGGGACAGGTCGAGGTGAAGCTTTCTTT.

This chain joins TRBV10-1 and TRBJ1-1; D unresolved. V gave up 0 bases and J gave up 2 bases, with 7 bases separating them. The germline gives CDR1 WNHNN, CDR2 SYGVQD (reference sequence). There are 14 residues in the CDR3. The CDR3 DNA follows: TGCGCCAGCAGTGAGTCGGCTGATAACACTGAAGCTTTCTTT. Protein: CASSESADNTEAFF.

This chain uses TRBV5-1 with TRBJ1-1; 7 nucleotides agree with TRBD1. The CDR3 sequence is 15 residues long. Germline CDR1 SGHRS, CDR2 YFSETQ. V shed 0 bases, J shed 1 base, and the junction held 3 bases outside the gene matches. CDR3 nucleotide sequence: TGCGCCAGCAGCTTGGCCGGGACAGCGAACACTGAAGCTTTCTTT. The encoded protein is CASSLAGTANTEAFF.

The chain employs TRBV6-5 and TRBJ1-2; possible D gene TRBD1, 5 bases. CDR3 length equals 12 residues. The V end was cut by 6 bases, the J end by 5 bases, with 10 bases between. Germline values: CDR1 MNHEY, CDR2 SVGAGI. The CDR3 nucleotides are TGTGCCAGCAGGGGAAGACAGTATGGCTACACCTTC. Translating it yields CASRGRQYGYTF.

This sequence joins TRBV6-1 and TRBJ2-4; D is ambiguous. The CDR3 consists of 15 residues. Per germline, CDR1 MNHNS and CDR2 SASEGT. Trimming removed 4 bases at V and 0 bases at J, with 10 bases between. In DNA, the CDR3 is TGTGCCAGCAGTGCCCAGCCCGAAGCCAAAAACATTCAGTACTTC. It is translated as CASSAQPEAKNIQYF.

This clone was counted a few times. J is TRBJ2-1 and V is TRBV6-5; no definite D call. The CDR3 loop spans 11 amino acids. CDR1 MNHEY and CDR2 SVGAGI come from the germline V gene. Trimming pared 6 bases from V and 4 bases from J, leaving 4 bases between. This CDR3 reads CASRNYNEQFF. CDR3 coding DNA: TGTGCCAGCAGGAATTACAATGAGCAGTTCTTC.

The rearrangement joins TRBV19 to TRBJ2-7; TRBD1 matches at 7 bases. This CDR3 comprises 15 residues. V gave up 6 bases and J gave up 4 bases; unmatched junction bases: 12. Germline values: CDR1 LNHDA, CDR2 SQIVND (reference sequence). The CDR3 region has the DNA TGTGCCAGTAGCCCCGACAGGGTCGCAAGATACGAGCAGTACTTC. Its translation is CASSPDRVARYEQYF.

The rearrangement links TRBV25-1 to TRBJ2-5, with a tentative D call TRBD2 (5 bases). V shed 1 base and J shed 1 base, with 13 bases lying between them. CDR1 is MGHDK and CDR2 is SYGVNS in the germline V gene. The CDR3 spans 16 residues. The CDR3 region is CASSELGGRTQETQYF. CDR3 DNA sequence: TGTGCCAGCAGTGAATTAGGAGGCAGGACCCAAGAGACCCAGTACTTC.

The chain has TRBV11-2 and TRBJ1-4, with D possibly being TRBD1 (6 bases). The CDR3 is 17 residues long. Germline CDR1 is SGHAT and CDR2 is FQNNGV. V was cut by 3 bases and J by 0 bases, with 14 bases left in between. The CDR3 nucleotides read TGTGCCAGCAGCTTTCTCAGGGGCCGATCAACTAATGAAAAACTGTTTTTT. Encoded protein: CASSFLRGRSTNEKLFF.

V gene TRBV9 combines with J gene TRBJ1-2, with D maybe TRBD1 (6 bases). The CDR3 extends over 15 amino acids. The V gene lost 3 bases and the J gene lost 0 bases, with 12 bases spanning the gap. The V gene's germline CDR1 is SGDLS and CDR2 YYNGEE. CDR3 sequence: CASSATGSSNYGYTF. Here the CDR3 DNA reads TGTGCCAGCAGCGCCACAGGGTCCTCTAACTATGGCTACACCTTC. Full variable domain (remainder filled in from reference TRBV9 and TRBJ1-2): DSGVTQTPKHLITATGQRVTLRCSPRSGDLSVYWYQQSLDQGLQFLIQYYNGEERAKGNILERFSAQQFPDLHSELNLSSLELGDSALYFCASSATGSSNYGYTFGSGTRLTVV.

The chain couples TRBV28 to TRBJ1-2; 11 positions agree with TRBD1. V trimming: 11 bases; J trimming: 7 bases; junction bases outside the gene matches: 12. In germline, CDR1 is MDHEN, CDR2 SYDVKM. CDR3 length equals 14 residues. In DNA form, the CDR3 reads TGTGCCGGGGTCGGGACCGGGACAGGGGGTGGCTACACCTTC. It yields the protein CAGVGTGTGGGYTF.

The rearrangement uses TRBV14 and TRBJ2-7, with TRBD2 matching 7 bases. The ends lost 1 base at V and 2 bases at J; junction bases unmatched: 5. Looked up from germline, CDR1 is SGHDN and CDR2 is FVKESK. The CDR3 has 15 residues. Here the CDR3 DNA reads TGTGCCAGCAGCCAAGTGAGCGGGGCCGCCTACGAGCAGTACTTC. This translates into CASSQVSGAAYEQYF.

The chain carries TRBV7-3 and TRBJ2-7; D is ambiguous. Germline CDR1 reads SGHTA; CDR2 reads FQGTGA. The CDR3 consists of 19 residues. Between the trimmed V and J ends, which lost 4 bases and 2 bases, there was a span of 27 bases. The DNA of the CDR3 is TGTGCCAGCAGCTCTGATTTAAACCCTGCACGGGTGAACGCCTACGAGCAGTACTTC. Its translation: CASSSDLNPARVNAYEQYF.

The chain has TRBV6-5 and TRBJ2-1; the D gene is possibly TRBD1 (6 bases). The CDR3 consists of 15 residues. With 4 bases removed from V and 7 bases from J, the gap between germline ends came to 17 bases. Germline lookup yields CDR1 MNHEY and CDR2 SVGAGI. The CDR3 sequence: CASSSQGTGNNEQFF. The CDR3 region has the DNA TGTGCCAGCAGTTCCCAAGGAACAGGGAATAATGAGCAGTTCTTC.

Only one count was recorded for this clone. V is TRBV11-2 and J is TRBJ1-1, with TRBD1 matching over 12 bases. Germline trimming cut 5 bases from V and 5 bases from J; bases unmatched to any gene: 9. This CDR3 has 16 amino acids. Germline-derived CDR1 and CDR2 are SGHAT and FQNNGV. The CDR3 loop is CASSLWDRGLGTEAFF. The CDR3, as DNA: TGTGCCAGCAGCCTGTGGGACAGGGGGCTTGGGACTGAAGCTTTCTTT.

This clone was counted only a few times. Here the CDR3 DNA reads TGTGCCAGCAGCCCCCGGACTGTTCCTATGGATGAGCAGTTCTTC. It is translated as CASSPRTVPMDEQFF. J is TRBJ2-1 and V is TRBV9, with a tentative D call TRBD2 (5 bases). This CDR3 is 15 amino acids long. Germline lookup yields CDR1 SGDLS and CDR2 YYNGEE. Trimming shortened V by 4 bases and J by 8 bases, and 19 bases separated the two germline ends.